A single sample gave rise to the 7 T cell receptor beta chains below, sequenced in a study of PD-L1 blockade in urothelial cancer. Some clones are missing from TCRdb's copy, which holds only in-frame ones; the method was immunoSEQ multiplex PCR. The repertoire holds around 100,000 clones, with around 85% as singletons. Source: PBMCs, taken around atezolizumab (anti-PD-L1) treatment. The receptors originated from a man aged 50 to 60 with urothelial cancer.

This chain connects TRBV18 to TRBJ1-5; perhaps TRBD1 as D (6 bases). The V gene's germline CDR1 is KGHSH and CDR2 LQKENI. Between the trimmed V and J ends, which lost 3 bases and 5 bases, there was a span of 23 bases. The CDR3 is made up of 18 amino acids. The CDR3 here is CASSPTPATYRADQPQHF. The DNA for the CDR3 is TGTGCCAGCTCACCGACTCCCGCCACCTACAGGGCGGATCAGCCCCAGCATTTT.

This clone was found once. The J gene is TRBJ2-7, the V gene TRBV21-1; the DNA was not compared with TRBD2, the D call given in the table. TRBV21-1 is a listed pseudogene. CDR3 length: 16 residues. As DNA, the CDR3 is TGTGCCAGCAGCCCGAGATCTAGCGTGAGCTCCTACGAGCAGTACTTC. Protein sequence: CASSPRSSVSSYEQYF.

CDR3 region: CASSSSGTGILTEAFF. The CDR3 DNA is TGCGCCAGCAGCTCATCCGGGACAGGGATTTTAACTGAAGCTTTCTTT. The chain employs TRBV5-1 and TRBJ1-1, with 9 bases fitting TRBD1. The CDR3 runs to 16 residues. Germline trimming cut 3 bases from V and 5 bases from J; bases unmatched to any gene: 11. CDR1 and CDR2 from the germline V gene are SGHRS and YFSETQ.

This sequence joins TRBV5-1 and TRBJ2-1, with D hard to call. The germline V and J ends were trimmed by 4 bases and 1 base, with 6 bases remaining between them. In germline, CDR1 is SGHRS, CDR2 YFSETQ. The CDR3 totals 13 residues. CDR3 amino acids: CASSLSSYNEQFF. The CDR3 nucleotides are TGCGCCAGCAGCCTATCTTCCTACAATGAGCAGTTCTTC.

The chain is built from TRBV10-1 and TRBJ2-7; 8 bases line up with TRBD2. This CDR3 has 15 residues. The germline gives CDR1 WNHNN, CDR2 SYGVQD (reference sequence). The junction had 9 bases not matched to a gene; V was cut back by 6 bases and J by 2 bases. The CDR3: CASSPLTSGPYEQYF. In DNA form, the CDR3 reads TGCGCCAGCAGCCCGTTAACTAGCGGACCCTACGAGCAGTACTTC.

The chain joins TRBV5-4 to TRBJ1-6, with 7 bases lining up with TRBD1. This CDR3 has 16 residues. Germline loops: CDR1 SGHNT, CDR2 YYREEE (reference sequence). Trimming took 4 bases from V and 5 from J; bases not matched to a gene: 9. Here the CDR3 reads CASSTRPGQNNSPLHF. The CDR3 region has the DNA TGTGCCAGCAGCACCCGTCCGGGACAGAATAATTCACCCCTCCACTTT.

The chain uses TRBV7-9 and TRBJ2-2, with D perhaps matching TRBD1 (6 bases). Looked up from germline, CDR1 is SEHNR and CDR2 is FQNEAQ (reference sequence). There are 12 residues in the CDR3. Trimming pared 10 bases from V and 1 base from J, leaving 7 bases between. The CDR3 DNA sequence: TGTGCCACAGGGGTGAACACCGGGGAGCTGTTTTTT. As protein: CATGVNTGELFF.